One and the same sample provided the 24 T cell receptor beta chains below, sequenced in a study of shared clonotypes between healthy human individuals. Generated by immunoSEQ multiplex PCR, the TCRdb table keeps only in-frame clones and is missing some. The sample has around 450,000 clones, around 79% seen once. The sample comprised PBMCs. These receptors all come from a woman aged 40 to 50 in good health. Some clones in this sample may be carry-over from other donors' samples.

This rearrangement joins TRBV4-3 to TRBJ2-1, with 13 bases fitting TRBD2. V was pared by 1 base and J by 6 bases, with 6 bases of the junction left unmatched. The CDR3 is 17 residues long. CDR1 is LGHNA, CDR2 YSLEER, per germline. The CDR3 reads CASSQGVGTSGINEQFF. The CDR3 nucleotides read TGCGCCAGCAGCCAAGGGGTGGGGACTAGCGGGATCAATGAGCAGTTCTTC.

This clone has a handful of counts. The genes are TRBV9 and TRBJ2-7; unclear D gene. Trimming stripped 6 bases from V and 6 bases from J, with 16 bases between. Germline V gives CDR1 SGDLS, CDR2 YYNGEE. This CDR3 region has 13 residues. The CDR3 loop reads CASTLEVDGEQYF. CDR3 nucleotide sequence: TGTGCCAGCACCTTAGAAGTGGATGGCGAGCAGTACTTC.

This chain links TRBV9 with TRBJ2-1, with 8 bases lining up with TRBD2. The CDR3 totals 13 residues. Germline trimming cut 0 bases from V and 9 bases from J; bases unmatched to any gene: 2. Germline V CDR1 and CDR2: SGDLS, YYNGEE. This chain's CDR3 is CASSVAGGGEQFF. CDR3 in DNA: TGTGCCAGCAGCGTAGCGGGAGGGGGTGAGCAGTTCTTC.

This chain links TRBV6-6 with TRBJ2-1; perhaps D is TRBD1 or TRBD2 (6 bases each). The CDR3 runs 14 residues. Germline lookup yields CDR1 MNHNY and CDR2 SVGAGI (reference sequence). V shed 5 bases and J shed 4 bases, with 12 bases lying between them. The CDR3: CASSPLGGYNEQFF. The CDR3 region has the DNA TGTGCCAGCAGTCCCCTAGGGGGGTACAATGAGCAGTTCTTC.

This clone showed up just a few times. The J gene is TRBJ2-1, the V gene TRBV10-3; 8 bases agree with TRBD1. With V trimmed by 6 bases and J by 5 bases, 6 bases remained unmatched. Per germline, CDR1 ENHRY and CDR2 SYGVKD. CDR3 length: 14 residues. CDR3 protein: CAISGTGTHNEQFF. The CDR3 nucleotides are TGTGCCATCAGCGGGACAGGAACTCACAATGAGCAGTTCTTC.

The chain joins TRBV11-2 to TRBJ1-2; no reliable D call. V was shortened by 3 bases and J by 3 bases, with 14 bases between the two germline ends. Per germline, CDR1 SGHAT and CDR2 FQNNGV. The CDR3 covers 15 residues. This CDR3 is CASSFQSGPDYGYTF. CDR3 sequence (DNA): TGTGCCAGCAGCTTTCAGTCCGGACCGGACTATGGCTACACCTTC.

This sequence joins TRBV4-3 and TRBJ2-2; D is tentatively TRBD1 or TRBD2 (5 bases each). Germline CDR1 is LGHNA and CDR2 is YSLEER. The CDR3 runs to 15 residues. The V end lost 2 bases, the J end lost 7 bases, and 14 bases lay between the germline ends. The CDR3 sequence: CASSQQPGTNGELFF. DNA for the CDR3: TGCGCCAGCAGCCAACAGCCCGGGACGAACGGGGAGCTGTTTTTT.

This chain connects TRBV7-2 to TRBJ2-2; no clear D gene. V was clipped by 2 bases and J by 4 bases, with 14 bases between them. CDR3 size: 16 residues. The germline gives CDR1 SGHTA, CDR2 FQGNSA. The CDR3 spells CASSLNSDPTTGELFF. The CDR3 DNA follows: TGTGCCAGCAGCTTAAACTCAGACCCGACCACCGGGGAGCTGTTTTTT.

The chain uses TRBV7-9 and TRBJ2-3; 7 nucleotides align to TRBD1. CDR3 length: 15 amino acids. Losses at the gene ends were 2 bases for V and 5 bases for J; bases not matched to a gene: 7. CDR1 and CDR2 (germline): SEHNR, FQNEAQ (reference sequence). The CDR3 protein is CASSLLTGVIDTQYF. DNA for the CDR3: TGTGCCAGCAGCTTACTAACAGGGGTGATAGATACGCAGTATTTT.

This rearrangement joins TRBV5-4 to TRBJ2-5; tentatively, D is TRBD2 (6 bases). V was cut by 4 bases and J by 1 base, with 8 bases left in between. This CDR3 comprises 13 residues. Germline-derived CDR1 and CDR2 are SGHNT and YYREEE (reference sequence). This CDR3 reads CASSRDFQETQYF. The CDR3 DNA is TGTGCCAGCAGCCGGGACTTCCAAGAGACCCAGTACTTC.

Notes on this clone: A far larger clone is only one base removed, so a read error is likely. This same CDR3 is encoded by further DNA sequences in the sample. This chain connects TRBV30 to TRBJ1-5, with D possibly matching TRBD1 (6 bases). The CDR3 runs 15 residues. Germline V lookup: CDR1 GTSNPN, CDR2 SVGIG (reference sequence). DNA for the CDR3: TGTGCCTGGAACGAGGGACACCCTAGCAATCAGCCCCAGCACTTT. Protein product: CAWNEGHPSNQPQHF.

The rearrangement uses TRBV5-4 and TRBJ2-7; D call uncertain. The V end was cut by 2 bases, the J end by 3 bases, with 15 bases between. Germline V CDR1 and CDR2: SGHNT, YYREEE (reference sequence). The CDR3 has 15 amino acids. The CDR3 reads CASSFPTNAVYEQYF. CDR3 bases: TGTGCCAGCAGCTTTCCGACCAATGCTGTCTACGAGCAGTACTTC.

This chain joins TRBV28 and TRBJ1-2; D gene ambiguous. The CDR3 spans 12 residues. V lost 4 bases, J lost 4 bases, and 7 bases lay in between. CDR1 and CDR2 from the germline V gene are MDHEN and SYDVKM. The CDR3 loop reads CASSYSSYGYTF. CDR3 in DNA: TGTGCCAGCAGTTATTCCAGCTATGGCTACACCTTC.

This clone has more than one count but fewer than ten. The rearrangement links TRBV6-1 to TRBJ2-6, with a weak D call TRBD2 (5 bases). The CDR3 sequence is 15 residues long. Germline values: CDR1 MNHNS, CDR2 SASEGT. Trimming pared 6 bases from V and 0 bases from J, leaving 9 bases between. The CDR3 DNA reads TGTGCCAGCAGCCCGGGGTTCTCTGGGGCCAACGTCCTGACTTTC. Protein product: CASSPGFSGANVLTF.

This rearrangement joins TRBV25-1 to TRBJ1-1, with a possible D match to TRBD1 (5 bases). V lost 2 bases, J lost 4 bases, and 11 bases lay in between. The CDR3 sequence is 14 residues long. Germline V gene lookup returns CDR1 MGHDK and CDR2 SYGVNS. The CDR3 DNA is TGTGCCAGCAGTGAAGGCGGGGGGTTCACTGAAGCTTTCTTT. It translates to CASSEGGGFTEAFF.

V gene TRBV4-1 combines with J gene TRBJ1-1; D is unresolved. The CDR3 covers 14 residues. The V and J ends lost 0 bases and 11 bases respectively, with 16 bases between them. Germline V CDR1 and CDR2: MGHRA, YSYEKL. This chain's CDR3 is CASSQDVSGRWAFF. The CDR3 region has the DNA TGCGCCAGCAGCCAAGATGTCAGTGGACGTTGGGCTTTCTTT.

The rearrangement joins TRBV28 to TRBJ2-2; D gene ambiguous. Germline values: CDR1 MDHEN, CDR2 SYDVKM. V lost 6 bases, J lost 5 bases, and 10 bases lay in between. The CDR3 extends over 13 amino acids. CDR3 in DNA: TGTGCCAGCAGAGAAAGGAATACCGGGGAGCTGTTTTTT. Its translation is CASRERNTGELFF.

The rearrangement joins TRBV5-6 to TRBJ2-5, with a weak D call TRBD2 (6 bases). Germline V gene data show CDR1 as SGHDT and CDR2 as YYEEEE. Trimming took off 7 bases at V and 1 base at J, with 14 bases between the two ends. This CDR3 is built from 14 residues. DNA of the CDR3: TGTGCCAGCTCTACTAGCCGCACCCAAGAGACCCAGTACTTC. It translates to CASSTSRTQETQYF.

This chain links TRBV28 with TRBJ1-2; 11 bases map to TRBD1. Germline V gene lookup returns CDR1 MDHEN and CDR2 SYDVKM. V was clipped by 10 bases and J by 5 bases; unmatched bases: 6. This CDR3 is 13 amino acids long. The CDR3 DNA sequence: TGTGCCATCCGGACAGGGGGCGATTATGGCTACACCTTC. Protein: CAIRTGGDYGYTF.

For the CDR3, the DNA is TGTGCCAGCAGCTTTTCCGGGAGCTACGAGCAGTACTTC. This codes for CASSFSGSYEQYF. This chain joins TRBV5-7 and TRBJ2-7, with a tentative D call TRBD2 (6 bases). TRBV5-7 is sorted into the ORF group, with uncertain function. The CDR3 is 13 residues long. Deletions cut 2 bases from V and 3 bases from J, with 9 bases between.

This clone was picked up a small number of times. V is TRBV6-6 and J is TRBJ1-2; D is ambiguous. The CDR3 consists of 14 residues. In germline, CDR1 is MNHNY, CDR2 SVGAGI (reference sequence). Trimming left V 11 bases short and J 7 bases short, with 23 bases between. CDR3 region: CAVTPQRLMFGYTF. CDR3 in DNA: TGTGCCGTCACACCCCAGAGACTTATGTTTGGCTACACCTTC.

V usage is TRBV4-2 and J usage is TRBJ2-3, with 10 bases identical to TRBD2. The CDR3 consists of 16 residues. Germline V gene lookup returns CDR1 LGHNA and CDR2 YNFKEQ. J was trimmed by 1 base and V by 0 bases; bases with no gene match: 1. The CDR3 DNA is TGTGCCAGCAGCCAAGATACTAGCGGGGGCACAGATACGCAGTATTTT. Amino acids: CASSQDTSGGTDTQYF.

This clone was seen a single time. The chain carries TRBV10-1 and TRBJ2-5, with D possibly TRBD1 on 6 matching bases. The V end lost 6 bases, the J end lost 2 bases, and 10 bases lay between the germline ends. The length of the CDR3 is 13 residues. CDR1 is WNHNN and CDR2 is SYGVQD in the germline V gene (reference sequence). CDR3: CASSRDIQETQYF. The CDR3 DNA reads TGCGCCAGCAGCCGGGACATTCAAGAGACCCAGTACTTC.

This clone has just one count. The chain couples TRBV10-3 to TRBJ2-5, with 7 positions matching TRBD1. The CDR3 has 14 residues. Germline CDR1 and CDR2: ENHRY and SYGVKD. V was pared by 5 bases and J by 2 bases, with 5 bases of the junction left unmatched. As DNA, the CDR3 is TGTGCCATCAGTCCTGCAGGGGGTCAAGAGACCCAGTACTTC. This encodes CAISPAGGQETQYF.